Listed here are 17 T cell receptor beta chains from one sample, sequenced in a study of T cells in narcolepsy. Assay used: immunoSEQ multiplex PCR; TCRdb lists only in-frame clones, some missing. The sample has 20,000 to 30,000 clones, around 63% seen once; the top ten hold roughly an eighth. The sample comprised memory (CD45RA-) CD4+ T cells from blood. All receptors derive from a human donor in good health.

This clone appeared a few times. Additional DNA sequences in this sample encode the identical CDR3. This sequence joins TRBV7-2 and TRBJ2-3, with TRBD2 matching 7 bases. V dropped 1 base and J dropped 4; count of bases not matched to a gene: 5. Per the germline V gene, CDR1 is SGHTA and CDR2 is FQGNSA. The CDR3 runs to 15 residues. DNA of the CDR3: TGTGCCAGCAGCTTAGTGTGGGGAGGGGCAGATACGCAGTATTTT. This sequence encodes CASSLVWGGADTQYF.

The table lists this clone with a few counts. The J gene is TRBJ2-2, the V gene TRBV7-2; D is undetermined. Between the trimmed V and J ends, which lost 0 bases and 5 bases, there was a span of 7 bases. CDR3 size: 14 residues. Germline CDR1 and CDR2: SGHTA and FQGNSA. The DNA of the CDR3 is TGTGCCAGCAGCTTAGCTGGCGGAACCGGGGAGCTGTTTTTT. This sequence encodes CASSLAGGTGELFF.

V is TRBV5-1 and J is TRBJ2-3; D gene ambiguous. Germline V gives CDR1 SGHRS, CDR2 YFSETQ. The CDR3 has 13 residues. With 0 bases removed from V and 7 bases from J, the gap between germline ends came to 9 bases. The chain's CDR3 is CASSLGRANTQYF. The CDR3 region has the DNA TGCGCCAGCAGCTTGGGTCGAGCAAATACGCAGTATTTT. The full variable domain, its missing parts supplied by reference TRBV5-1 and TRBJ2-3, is KAGVTQTPRYLIKTRGQQVTLSCSPISGHRSVSWYQQTPGQGLQFLFEYFSETQRNKGNFPGRFSGRQFSNSRSEMNVSTLELGDSALYLCASSLGRANTQYFGPGTRLTVL.

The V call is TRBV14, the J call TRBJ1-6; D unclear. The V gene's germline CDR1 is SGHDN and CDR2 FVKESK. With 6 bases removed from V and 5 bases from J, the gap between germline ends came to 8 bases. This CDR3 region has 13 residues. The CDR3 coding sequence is TGTGCCAGCAGAATGGTTGATAATTCACCCCTCCACTTT. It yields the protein CASRMVDNSPLHF.

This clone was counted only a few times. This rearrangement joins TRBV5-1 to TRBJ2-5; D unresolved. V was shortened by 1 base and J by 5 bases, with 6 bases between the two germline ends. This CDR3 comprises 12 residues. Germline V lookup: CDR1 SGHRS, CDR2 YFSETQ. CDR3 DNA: TGCGCCAGCAGCTTGAAGGCGGAGACCCAGTACTTC. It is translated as CASSLKAETQYF.

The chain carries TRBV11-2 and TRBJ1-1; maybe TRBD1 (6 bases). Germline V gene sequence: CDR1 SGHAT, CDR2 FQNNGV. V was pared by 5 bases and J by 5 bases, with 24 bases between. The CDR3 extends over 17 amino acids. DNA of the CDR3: TGTGCCAGCAGCCCGGGAGGGGAAACAGGGCGAGGGACTGAAGCTTTCTTT. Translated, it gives CASSPGGETGRGTEAFF.

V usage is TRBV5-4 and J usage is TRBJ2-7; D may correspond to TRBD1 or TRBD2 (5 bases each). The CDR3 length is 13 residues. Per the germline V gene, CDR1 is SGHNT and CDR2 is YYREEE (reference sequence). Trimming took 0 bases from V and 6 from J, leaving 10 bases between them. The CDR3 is CASSLGGRREQYF. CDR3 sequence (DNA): TGTGCCAGCAGCTTGGGGGGACGCCGCGAGCAGTACTTC.

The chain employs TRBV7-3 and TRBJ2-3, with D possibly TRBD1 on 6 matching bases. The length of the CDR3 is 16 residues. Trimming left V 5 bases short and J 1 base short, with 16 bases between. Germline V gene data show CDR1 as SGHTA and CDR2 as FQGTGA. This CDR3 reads CASSPQGTAGTDTQYF. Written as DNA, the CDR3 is TGTGCCAGCAGCCCCCAGGGGACGGCCGGCACAGATACGCAGTATTTT.

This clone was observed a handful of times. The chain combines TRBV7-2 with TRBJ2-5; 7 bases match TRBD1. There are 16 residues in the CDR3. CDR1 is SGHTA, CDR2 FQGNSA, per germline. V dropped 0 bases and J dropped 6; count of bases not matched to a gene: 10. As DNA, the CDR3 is TGTGCCAGCAGCTTAGCAGGGGGCCTCCGAGAGAAGACCCAGTACTTC. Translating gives CASSLAGGLREKTQYF.

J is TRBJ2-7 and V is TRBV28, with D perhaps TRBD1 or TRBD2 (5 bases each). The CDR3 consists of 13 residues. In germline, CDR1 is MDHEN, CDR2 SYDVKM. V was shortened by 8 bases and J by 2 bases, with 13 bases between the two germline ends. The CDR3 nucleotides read TGTGCCAGCGCTGGGACCGTCCCCTACGAGCAGTACTTC. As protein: CASAGTVPYEQYF.

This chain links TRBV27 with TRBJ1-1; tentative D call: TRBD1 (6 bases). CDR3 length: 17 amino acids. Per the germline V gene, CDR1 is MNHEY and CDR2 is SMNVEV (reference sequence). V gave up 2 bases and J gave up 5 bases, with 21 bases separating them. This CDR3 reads CASSLQSGRGGATEAFF. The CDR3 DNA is TGTGCCAGCAGTTTACAGTCGGGAAGGGGGGGGGCAACTGAAGCTTTCTTT.

The CDR3 protein is CASSLRADSTDTQYF. The CDR3 nucleotides are TGTGCCAGCAGCTTAAGGGCAGATAGCACAGATACGCAGTATTTT. The chain uses TRBV7-2 and TRBJ2-3; D not certain. The CDR3 runs to 15 residues. Germline V gene data show CDR1 as SGHTA and CDR2 as FQGNSA. The V end lost 2 bases, the J end lost 0 bases, and 9 bases lay between the germline ends.

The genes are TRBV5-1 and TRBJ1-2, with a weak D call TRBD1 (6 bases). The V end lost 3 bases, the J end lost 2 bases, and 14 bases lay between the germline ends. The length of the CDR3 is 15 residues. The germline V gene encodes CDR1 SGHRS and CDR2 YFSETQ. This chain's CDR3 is CASSWGIQGNYGYTF. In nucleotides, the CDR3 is TGCGCCAGCAGCTGGGGGATACAGGGAAACTATGGCTACACCTTC. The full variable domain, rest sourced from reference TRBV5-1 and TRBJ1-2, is KAGVTQTPRYLIKTRGQQVTLSCSPISGHRSVSWYQQTPGQGLQFLFEYFSETQRNKGNFPGRFSGRQFSNSRSEMNVSTLELGDSALYLCASSWGIQGNYGYTFGSGTRLTVV.

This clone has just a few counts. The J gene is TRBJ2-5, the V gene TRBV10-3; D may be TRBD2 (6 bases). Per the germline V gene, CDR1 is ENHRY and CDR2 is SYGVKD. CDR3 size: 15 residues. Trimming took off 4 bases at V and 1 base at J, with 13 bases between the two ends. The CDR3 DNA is TGTGCCATCAGTGGTGGGACTTCTCGCCAAGAGACCCAGTACTTC. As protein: CAISGGTSRQETQYF.

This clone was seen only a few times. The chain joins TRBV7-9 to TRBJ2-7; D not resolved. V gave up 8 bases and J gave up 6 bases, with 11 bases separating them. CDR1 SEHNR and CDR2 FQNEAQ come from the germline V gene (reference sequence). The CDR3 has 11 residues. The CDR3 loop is CASREGPEQYF. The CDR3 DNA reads TGTGCCAGCCGAGAAGGCCCCGAGCAGTACTTC.

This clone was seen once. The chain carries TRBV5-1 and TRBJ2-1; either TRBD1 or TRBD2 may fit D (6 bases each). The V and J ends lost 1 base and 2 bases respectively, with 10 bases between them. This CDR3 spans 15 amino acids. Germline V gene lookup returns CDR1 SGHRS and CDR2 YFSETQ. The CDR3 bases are TGCGCCAGCAGCTTGAATAGGGGGGCCTACAATGAGCAGTTCTTC. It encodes CASSLNRGAYNEQFF.

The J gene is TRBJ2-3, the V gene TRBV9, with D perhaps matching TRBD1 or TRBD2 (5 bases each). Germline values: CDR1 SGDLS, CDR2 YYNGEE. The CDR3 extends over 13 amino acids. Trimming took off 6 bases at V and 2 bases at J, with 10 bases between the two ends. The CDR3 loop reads CASTRDLTDTQYF. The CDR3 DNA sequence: TGTGCCAGCACCCGGGACCTCACAGATACGCAGTATTTT.